Listed below are T cell receptor beta chains from one sample, sequenced in a study of TIL therapy for anti-PD-1-resistant metastatic lung cancer. The method was immunoSEQ multiplex PCR; TCRdb's version includes in-frame clones alone and lacks a portion of them. The data show 52,000 or so clones, approximately 78% seen once. The sequenced sample was blood, obtained at baseline. These TCRs come from a person aged 25-79 years with non-small cell lung cancer. CDR3s include the opening cysteine and the closing phenylalanine or tryptophan. The D gene is left open where the match is weak. Size is stated for part of the rows, as once, few or many counts, or as a class when the clone is expanded.

size,J,D,V,CDR3,DNA
medium-sized,TRBJ2-2,-,TRBV2,CASNTPRGSAGAPGELFF,TGTGCCAGCAACACGCCGAGGGGATCGGCGGGGGCCCCCGGGGAGCTGTTTTTT
-,TRBJ1-2,-,TRBV5-5,CASSLDGQWGGYTF,TGTGCCAGCAGCTTGGATGGTCAGTGGGGCGGCTACACCTTC
-,TRBJ1-6,-,TRBV28,CASSFSVVVSPLHF,TGTGCCAGCAGTTTTTCGGTAGTTGTTTCACCCCTCCACTTT
-,TRBJ2-5,-,TRBV6-5,CANGAPPMETQYF,TGTGCCAACGGGGCCCCTCCGATGGAGACCCAGTACTTC
-,TRBJ2-7,-,TRBV3-1/TRBV3-2,CASKEGGGSYEQYF,TGTGCCAGCAAAGAGGGGGGTGGCTCCTACGAGCAGTACTTC
-,TRBJ1-1,-,TRBV6-4,CASSDVEDKNTEAFF,TGTGCCAGCAGTGACGTCGAGGACAAGAACACTGAAGCTTTCTTT
-,TRBJ2-7,-,TRBV18,CASSSKLTNTYEQYF,TGTGCCAGCTCTTCTAAGCTGACCAATACCTACGAGCAGTACTTC
-,TRBJ1-2,TRBD1,TRBV28,CASSPALGQGGPYGYTF,TGTGCCAGCAGTCCTGCATTGGGACAGGGAGGACCTTATGGCTACACCTTC
-,TRBJ2-7,TRBD1,TRBV5-6,CASSPTGVYEQYF,TGTGCCAGCAGCCCCACAGGGGTCTACGAGCAGTACTTC
-,TRBJ1-1,-,TRBV7-3,CASSGTGRDTEAFF,TGTGCCAGCAGCGGTACCGGGAGGGACACTGAAGCTTTCTTT